The sequence of this T cell receptor beta chain was determined in a study of shared clonotypes between healthy human individuals. Notes on the study in general: Shared clonotypes across all four donors exceeded non-shared ones in generation probability. Sorted-subset sequencing, rarefaction showed, was incomplete despite large depth.

CDR1 and CDR2 (germline): SQVTM, ANQGSEA. The CDR3 runs 13 residues. Trimming cost V 6 bases and J 1 base, with 12 bases left between them. This clone appeared a single time. Its antigen is not known. Deep level was the assay's run setting. Each sorted subset replicate got 200 ng genomic DNA, roughly 30,000 genomes. Generated by immunoSEQ multiplex PCR, the TCRdb table keeps only in-frame clones and is missing some. The repertoire holds about 1 million clones, about 84% seen once, with more than 0.45% in the top ten. This rearrangement joins TRBV29-1 to TRBJ1-1; D is unresolved. The clonotype originates from a young man in good health. Some clones in this sample may be carry-over from other donors' samples. The specimen sequenced was memory CD4+ T cells from PBMCs. Subset specified: CD45RA-negative fraction. The CDR3 coding sequence is TGCAGCGTATCCTGGACGGCGAACACTGAAGCTTTCTTT. Its translation is CSVSWTANTEAFF.